What follows is one T cell receptor beta chain and its context. Its antigen remains unknown. Trimming pared 3 bases from V and 1 base from J, leaving 13 bases between. The CDR3 runs to 15 residues. Germline values: CDR1 SGHTA, CDR2 FQGNSA. Treatment given: approximately 18 received Ad26.COV2.S at low or high dose, single or two shots; about 5 received placebo; per-sample allocation not given. The investigators took samples on day 63 after the first vaccine or placebo injection. This specimen comes from a study of Ad26.COV2.S vaccination and SARS-CoV-2 variants. Study-wide background: As a participant in COV1001, the donor was in the Ad26.COV2.S trial arm. Once, or twice with 56 days between doses, Ad26.COV2.S was given intramuscularly. Study-wide results and caveats: Considerable breadth of spike-specific CD8+ and CD4+ T cell responses has reportedly been documented following vaccination. Among vaccine recipients, spike-specific TCR breadth exceeded that of placebo recipients.

The assay was immunoSEQ multiplex PCR, and TCRdb's table has in-frame clones only and misses some. Of about 680,000 clones listed, roughly 90% are singletons. The rearrangement joins TRBV7-2 to TRBJ2-7; tentative D call: TRBD1 (5 bases). Here the sequenced sample was peripheral blood, taken in a trial of Ad26.COV2.S vaccine versus placebo. This TCR was recovered from a person aged 18-65 years who received the Ad26.COV2.S COVID-19 vaccine or a placebo. Here the CDR3 reads CASSLVYTGSYEQYF. DNA of the CDR3: TGTGCCAGCAGCTTGGTGTATACAGGTTCCTACGAGCAGTACTTC.